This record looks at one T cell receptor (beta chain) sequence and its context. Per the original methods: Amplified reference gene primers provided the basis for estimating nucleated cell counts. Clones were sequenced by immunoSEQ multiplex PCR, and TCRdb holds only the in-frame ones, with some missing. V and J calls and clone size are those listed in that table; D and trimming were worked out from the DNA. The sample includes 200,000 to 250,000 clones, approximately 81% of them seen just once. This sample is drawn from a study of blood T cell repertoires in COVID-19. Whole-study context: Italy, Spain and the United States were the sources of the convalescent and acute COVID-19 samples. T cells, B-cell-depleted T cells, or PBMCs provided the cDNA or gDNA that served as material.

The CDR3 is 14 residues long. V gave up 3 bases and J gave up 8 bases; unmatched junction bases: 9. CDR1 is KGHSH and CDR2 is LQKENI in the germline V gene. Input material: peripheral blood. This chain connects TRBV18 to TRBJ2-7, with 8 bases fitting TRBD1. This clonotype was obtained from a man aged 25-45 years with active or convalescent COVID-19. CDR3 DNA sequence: TGTGCCAGCTCACCTGCCGGACAGGGTTCCAAGCAGTACTTC. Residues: CASSPAGQGSKQYF.